What follows are 12 T cell receptor beta chains derived from one specimen sequenced in a study of blood T cell repertoires in COVID-19 (dated by TCRdb to about 2020). Library prep was done by the immunoSEQ multiplex PCR assay. Not all clones reach the TCRdb copy of this immuneACCESS table, which keeps in-frame sequences only. Checked studies attribute under half of the gap to unresolved V genes and leave the rest unexplained. For this sample the table gives over 75,000 clones, of which 80% were detected only once. The ten largest clones add up to 10% of the sample. Sequencing used peripheral blood. The receptors come from a woman in her 70s with acute or convalescent COVID-19.

The V call is TRBV27, the J call TRBJ2-7, with TRBD1 matching over 9 bases. The germline CDR1 and CDR2 sequences are MNHEY and SMNVEV (reference sequence). The ends lost 3 bases at V and 5 bases at J; junction bases unmatched: 11. The CDR3 extends over 16 amino acids. The CDR3 region is CASSFSWDRVKNEQYF. CDR3 in DNA: TGTGCCAGCAGTTTCTCATGGGACAGGGTTAAGAACGAGCAGTACTTC.

The chain joins TRBV5-5 to TRBJ2-7; D call uncertain. V was clipped by 0 bases and J by 4 bases, with 11 bases between them. Germline V gene lookup returns CDR1 SGHKS and CDR2 YYEKEE (reference sequence). CDR3 size: 14 residues. This chain's CDR3 is CASSLAGRGYEQYF. In DNA, the CDR3 is TGTGCCAGCAGCTTGGCTGGGCGTGGGTACGAGCAGTACTTC. Using reference TRBV5-5 and TRBJ2-7 for the parts outside the CDR3, the full variable domain is DAGVTQSPTHLIKTRGQQVTLRCSPISGHKSVSWYQQVLGQGPQFIFQYYEKEERGRGNFPDRFSARQFPNYSSELNVNALLLGDSALYLCASSLAGRGYEQYFGPGTRLTVT.

The chain couples TRBV4-2 to TRBJ1-2; 9 bases line up with TRBD1. This CDR3 is built from 15 residues. CDR1 is LGHNA, CDR2 YNFKEQ, per germline. Trimming cost V 0 bases and J 7 bases; bases outside gene matches: 6. The CDR3 loop is CASSQDGGQGFGYTF. CDR3 coding DNA: TGTGCCAGCAGCCAAGATGGGGGACAGGGATTTGGCTACACCTTC.

This chain connects TRBV3-1 (or the pseudogene TRBV3-2) to TRBJ1-1, with a possible D match to TRBD1 (5 bases). V lost 5 bases, J lost 5 bases, and 15 bases lay in between. Germline V CDR1 and CDR2: LGHDT, YNNKEL (reference sequence). This CDR3 is 14 amino acids long. Written as DNA, the CDR3 is TGTGCCAGCAGCGAACTCGGGGGGAAGACTGAAGCTTTCTTT. Translating it yields CASSELGGKTEAFF.

This clone turned up a few times. The rearrangement links TRBV16 to TRBJ2-1, with D tentatively TRBD1 (6 bases). Trimming removed 3 bases at V and 10 bases at J, with 10 bases between. CDR3 length: 12 amino acids. Germline CDR1 is KGHSY and CDR2 is FQNENV. The CDR3 spells CASSQQGQEQFF. In DNA form, the CDR3 reads TGTGCCAGCAGCCAGCAGGGGCAGGAGCAGTTCTTC.

This chain links TRBV4-2 with TRBJ1-2, with D hard to call. CDR1 and CDR2 from the germline V gene are LGHNA and YNFKEQ. This CDR3 spans 14 amino acids. Trimming left V 0 bases short and J 3 bases short, with 8 bases between. The CDR3 loop is CASSQDPRDYGYTF. CDR3 coding DNA: TGTGCCAGCAGCCAAGATCCCCGGGACTATGGCTACACCTTC.

The chain combines TRBV15 with TRBJ2-5; TRBD2 agrees at 9 bases. The CDR3 consists of 16 residues. Germline V gene lookup returns CDR1 LNHNV and CDR2 YYDKDF (reference sequence). Trimming at V came to 0 bases and at J to 1 base, leaving 3 bases not matched to a gene. The CDR3 sequence: CATSRDLAGLQETQYF. DNA for the CDR3: TGTGCCACCAGCAGAGACCTAGCGGGGCTCCAAGAGACCCAGTACTTC. The full variable domain, completed using reference TRBV15 and TRBJ2-5, is DAMVIQNPRYQVTQFGKPVTLSCSQTLNHNVMYWYQQKSSQAPKLLFHYYDKDFNNEADTPDNFQSRRPNTSFCFLDIRSPGLGDTAMYLCATSRDLAGLQETQYFGPGTRLLVL.

This clone was seen only a few times. The rearrangement links TRBV4-2 to TRBJ2-1, with D possibly matching TRBD1 (6 bases). The germline V and J ends were trimmed by 3 bases and 10 bases, with 10 bases remaining between them. This CDR3 has 12 residues. CDR1 and CDR2 (germline): LGHNA, YNFKEQ. The CDR3 is CASSHQTGEQFF. CDR3 DNA: TGTGCCAGCAGCCACCAGACAGGAGAGCAGTTCTTC.

The chain links TRBV5-1 to TRBJ1-6; the match to TRBD1 covers 8 bases. Germline values: CDR1 SGHRS, CDR2 YFSETQ. This CDR3 contains 17 residues. With V trimmed by 1 base and J by 7 bases, 10 bases remained unmatched. The CDR3 protein is CASSLSGQGIPNSPLHF. Written as DNA, the CDR3 is TGCGCCAGCAGCTTGAGTGGACAGGGAATACCGAATTCACCCCTCCACTTT.

In nucleotides, the CDR3 is TGTGCCAGTAGTATCGGGGGAGGTGAGACCCAGTACTTC. This codes for CASSIGGGETQYF. V usage is TRBV19 and J usage is TRBJ2-5, with D perhaps TRBD2 (6 bases). The V end was cut by 3 bases, the J end by 5 bases, with 10 bases between. The CDR3 is 13 amino acids. Per germline, CDR1 LNHDA and CDR2 SQIVND (reference sequence).

V and J are TRBV25-1 and TRBJ1-4, with 9 bases that match TRBD1. The CDR3 extends over 16 amino acids. Germline lookup yields CDR1 MGHDK and CDR2 SYGVNS. With V trimmed by 3 bases and J by 7 bases, 9 bases remained unmatched. CDR3 amino acids: CASSDFTGGYGEKLFF. The CDR3 region has the DNA TGTGCCAGCAGTGACTTTACAGGGGGCTACGGTGAAAAACTGTTTTTT.

The gene calls are TRBV20-1 and TRBJ2-7; no definite D call. V lost 6 bases and J 2 bases, leaving 8 bases between the germline ends. CDR1 and CDR2 from the germline V gene are DFQATT and SNEGSKA (reference sequence). The CDR3 runs 11 residues. This CDR3 reads CSAGLAYEQYF. DNA for the CDR3: TGCAGTGCCGGCCTAGCCTACGAGCAGTACTTC.